This TCR beta chain was recorded in a study of blood T cell repertoires in COVID-19. Sequencing used immunoSEQ multiplex PCR; TCRdb keeps in-frame clones, though not all of them. The table lists around 700,000 clones, more than 80% of them singletons. This clonotype originated in a young woman with acute or convalescent COVID-19. The material sequenced was peripheral blood.

The CDR3: CASSQALRGKGGYTF. For the CDR3, the DNA is TGCGCCAGCAGCCAAGCACTTAGGGGGAAGGGTGGCTACACCTTC. V is TRBV4-1 and J is TRBJ1-2; D is possibly TRBD1 (6 bases). CDR3 length equals 15 residues. Germline V gene sequence: CDR1 MGHRA, CDR2 YSYEKL. Trimming took 1 base from V and 7 from J, leaving 16 bases between them.